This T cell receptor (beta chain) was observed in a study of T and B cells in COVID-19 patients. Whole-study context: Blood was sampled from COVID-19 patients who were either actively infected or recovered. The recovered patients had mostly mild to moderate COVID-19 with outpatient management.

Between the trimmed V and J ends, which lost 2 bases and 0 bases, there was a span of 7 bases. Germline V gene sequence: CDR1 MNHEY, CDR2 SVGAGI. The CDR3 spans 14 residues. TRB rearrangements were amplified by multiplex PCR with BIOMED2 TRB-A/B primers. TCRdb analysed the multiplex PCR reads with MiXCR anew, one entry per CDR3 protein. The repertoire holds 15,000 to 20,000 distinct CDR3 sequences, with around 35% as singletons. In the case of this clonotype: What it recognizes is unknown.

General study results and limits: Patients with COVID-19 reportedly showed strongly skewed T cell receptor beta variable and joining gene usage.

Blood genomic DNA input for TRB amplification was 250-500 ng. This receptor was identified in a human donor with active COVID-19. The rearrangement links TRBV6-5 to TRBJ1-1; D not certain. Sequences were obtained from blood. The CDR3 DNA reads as TGTGCCAGCAGTTACGGCAGTATGAACACTGAAGCTTTCTTT. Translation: CASSYGSMNTEAFF.